A selection of T cell receptor beta chains follows, all from one sample in a study of cytomegalovirus exposure and HLA in healthy donors. Libraries were prepared by immunoSEQ multiplex PCR; TCRdb keeps only in-frame clonotypes and omits some of them. The table shows 80,000 to 100,000 clones, with around 83% occurring only once. The specimen was PBMCs. The receptor set was obtained from a female donor in good health and CMV-seropositive. The CDR3 runs from the conserved cysteine through the conserved F or W. The D gene is left open where the match is weak. The size of a clone is reported for some rows only, either as once, few or many, or as a class for expanded clones.

j_call clone_size cdr3_length d_call v_call cdr3_nt cdr3_aa
TRBJ1-5 few 14 NA TRBV6-5 TGTGCCAGCAGCTCAGGGGCGGGCAATCAGCCCCAGCATTTT CASSSGAGNQPQHF
TRBJ1-1 NA 15 NA TRBV12-5 TGTGCTAGTGGTTTGGGAGTGGGGAGGAGTACTGAAGCTTTCTTT CASGLGVGRSTEAFF
TRBJ2-7 NA 14 NA TRBV6-5 TGTGCCAGTCGGGACTCACGGAGCTCCTACGAGCAGTACTTC CASRDSRSSYEQYF
TRBJ1-1 NA 14 NA TRBV9 TGTGCCAGCAGCGTGGAAGAGGTGAACACTGAAGCTTTCTTT CASSVEEVNTEAFF
TRBJ2-1 NA 14 NA TRBV19 TGTGCCAGTAGTAGCGTGAGCTCCTACAATGAGCAGTTCTTC CASSSVSSYNEQFF
TRBJ2-5 once 17 TRBD1 TRBV30 TGTGCCTGGGCCGCTGACAGGGGGAGGGTGGTCCAAGAGACCCAGTACTTC CAWAADRGRVVQETQYF
TRBJ1-4 NA 13 TRBD1 TRBV10-3 TGTGCCATCAGAGGACAGGGCGGTGAAAAACTGTTTTTT CAIRGQGGEKLFF
TRBJ1-2 few 15 NA TRBV19 TGTGCCAGTATCTCTCGGGGAGCGGTTAACTATGGCTACACCTTC CASISRGAVNYGYTF
TRBJ1-4 NA 12 TRBD1 TRBV28 TGTGCCAGTGGGGACAGGGACGAAAAACTGTTTTTT CASGDRDEKLFF
TRBJ1-1 few 11 NA TRBV5-5 TGTGCCACCCACACGAACACTGAAGCTTTCTTT CATHTNTEAFF
TRBJ2-3 NA 16 TRBD1 TRBV7-6 TGTGCCAGCAGCCCGCTGGGACAGGGGGAAACAGATACGCAGTATTTT CASSPLGQGETDTQYF
TRBJ2-7 few 18 NA TRBV28 TGTGCCAGCACCTCGTCTGCTAAAGCGGCAGGGGTCTCCTACGAGCAGTACTTC CASTSSAKAAGVSYEQYF
TRBJ1-1 NA 13 NA TRBV11-2 TGTGCCAGCAGCTTAGGGCTTAACACTGAAGCTTTCTTT CASSLGLNTEAFF
TRBJ2-1 NA 16 NA TRBV6-5 TGTGCCAGCAGTTACTCCCCTCGACAGGCCTACAATGAGCAGTTCTTC CASSYSPRQAYNEQFF
TRBJ1-2 NA 15 NA TRBV10-1 TGCGCCAGCAGTGAATACCGAGCCCTTAACTATGGCTACACCTTC CASSEYRALNYGYTF
TRBJ2-1 NA 15 NA TRBV6-5 TGTGCCAGCAGTTACTCGGACTCTTTCGGCAATGAGCAGTTCTTC CASSYSDSFGNEQFF
TRBJ1-3 NA 15 NA TRBV5-1 TGCGCCAGCAGCTCGGCGGAGGGGCCTGGAAACACCATATATTTT CASSSAEGPGNTIYF
TRBJ1-1 NA 13 TRBD1 TRBV7-6 TGTGCCAGCAGTTATACAGGGGCCACTGAAGCTTTCTTT CASSYTGATEAFF
TRBJ1-1 NA 20 NA TRBV6-4 TGTGCCAGCAGGAAACACAGGGTTCCGGATGGGGAAAAACACAACACTGAAGCTTTCTTT CASRKHRVPDGEKHNTEAFF
TRBJ2-1 NA 13 NA TRBV19 TGTGCCAGTACCCAATCCTCCTACAATGAGCAGTTCTTC CASTQSSYNEQFF
TRBJ2-3 NA 15 NA TRBV5-1 TGCGCCAGCAGCTTGGTACTAGCAAGCACAGATACGCAGTATTTT CASSLVLASTDTQYF
TRBJ2-7 NA 14 TRBD2 TRBV16 TGTGCCAGCAGCCAGGTAGCGGGGGTCGGCGAGCAGTACTTC CASSQVAGVGEQYF
TRBJ1-2 NA 18 TRBD1 TRBV10-2 TGCGCCAGCAGTGTGGGAGTTTGGGGCAGGGGGCTGACCCGTGGCTACACCTTC CASSVGVWGRGLTRGYTF
TRBJ2-5 NA 20 TRBD2 TRBV4-2 TGTGCCAGCAGCCAAGAAGAGGTCATAGCGGGGGGCCTGTACCAAGAGACCCAGTACTTC CASSQEEVIAGGLYQETQYF
TRBJ1-3 NA 14 NA TRBV7-9 TGTGCCAGCAGCTTAGGCAGCTCTGGAAACACCATATATTTT CASSLGSSGNTIYF
TRBJ2-7 NA 14 NA TRBV5-1 TGCGCCAGCAGCTTGGGAACCTCCGGTCGCGAGCAGTACTTC CASSLGTSGREQYF
TRBJ2-7 NA 11 NA TRBV11-2 TGTGCCAGCAGCTTAACAATAGAGCAGTACTTC CASSLTIEQYF
TRBJ1-3 NA 15 NA TRBV13 TGTGCCAGCAGCCCACTTCAGGGACGGGGGAACACCATATATTTT CASSPLQGRGNTIYF
TRBJ1-2 NA 15 NA TRBV2 TGTGCCAGCAGTGAAGGGGGGGGGAGCGTCTATGGCTACACCTTC CASSEGGGSVYGYTF
TRBJ2-3 NA 17 TRBD1 TRBV12-5 TGTGCTAGTGGTTTGCACCCAGGGACAGGGGCGTGGGATACGCAGTATTTT CASGLHPGTGAWDTQYF